The 3 T cell receptor beta chains reported below all come from one sample, sequenced in a study of blood T cells in healthy people across ages. The use of a sample-barcoded 5' primer and a J-beta primer mix characterized a second PCR of about 6 to 11 cycles. TCRdb called the 5' RACE reads again in MiXCR, with one record for every CDR3 protein. The sample yields 700,000 to 850,000 distinct CDR3 sequences, 35% to 40% seen once. Sequencing was performed on blood. All receptors derive from a young man in good health.

This rearrangement joins TRBV25-1 to TRBJ1-2, with 7 positions matching TRBD1. J lost 4 bases, V lost 6 bases, and 8 bases had no gene match. The CDR3 runs to 14 residues. Germline V lookup: CDR1 MGHDK, CDR2 SYGVNS. CDR3 sequence (DNA): TGTGCCAGCAGCCGACCGGGACAGTTCTATGGCTACACCTTC. Encoded protein: CASSRPGQFYGYTF.

This clonotype was detected a few times. The rearrangement joins TRBV12-3 or TRBV12-4 to TRBJ1-1; 7 nucleotides align to TRBD1. The CDR3 sequence is 15 residues long. V shed 5 bases, J shed 3 bases, and the junction held 9 bases outside the gene matches. The CDR3 protein is CASSRRQGWDTEAFF. The CDR3 DNA sequence: TGTGCCAGCAGTCGAAGACAGGGCTGGGACACTGAAGCTTTCTTT.

The chain combines TRBV28 with TRBJ2-5; 8 positions match TRBD1. V shed 5 bases and J 11 bases; nucleotides not matched to a gene: 7. The germline CDR1 and CDR2 sequences are MDHEN and SYDVKM. This CDR3 is 12 amino acids long. CDR3 sequence (DNA): TGTGCCAGCAGTGAGAGACAGGGGTGGCAGTACTTC. This encodes CASSERQGWQYF. The whole variable domain, remainder taken from reference TRBV28 and TRBJ2-5, is DVKVTQSSRYLVKRTGEKVFLECVQDMDHENMFWYRQDPGLGLRLIYFSYDVKMKEKGDIPEGYSVSREKKERFSLILESASTNQTSMYLCASSERQGWQYFGPGTRLLVL.